This T cell receptor beta chain originates from a study of cytomegalovirus exposure and HLA in healthy donors. Study-wide points: Within an earlier analysis, most TCR beta V segments proved productive either about 87% or about 30% of the time. In vitro experiments confirmed that three CMV-associated chains were specific for CMV antigens. According to a later analysis, most TCR beta chains associated with CMV appeared HLA-restricted. In a later analysis, across HLA loci, associated TCR counts were highest for DRB1, lowest for HLA-C.

This clone was recorded a few times. Its antigen is still unknown. Primers included in the PCR were 60 Vbeta and 13 Jbeta primers. Repertoires were generated with immunoSEQ multiplex PCR, while TCRdb's copy carries only in-frame clones and drops some. The profile shows roughly 70,000 clones, around 74% of them singletons. The source material was PBMCs. This clonotype was obtained from a human donor in good health.

CDR3 in DNA: TGTGCCAGCAGCTTAGAGACGGGAAAACTGTTTTTT. It specifies CASSLETGKLFF. This sequence joins TRBV11-2 and TRBJ1-4; D not certain. This CDR3 has 12 amino acids. Trimming took off 0 bases at V and 10 bases at J, with 6 bases between the two ends. Per germline, CDR1 SGHAT and CDR2 FQNNGV. The full variable domain, in which reference TRBV11-2 and TRBJ1-4 provide the parts outside the CDR3, is EAGVAQSPRYKIIEKRQSVAFWCNPISGHATLYWYQQILGQGPKLLIQFQNNGVVDDSQLPKDRFSAERLKGVDSTLKIQPAKLEDSAVYLCASSLETGKLFFGSGTQLSVL.